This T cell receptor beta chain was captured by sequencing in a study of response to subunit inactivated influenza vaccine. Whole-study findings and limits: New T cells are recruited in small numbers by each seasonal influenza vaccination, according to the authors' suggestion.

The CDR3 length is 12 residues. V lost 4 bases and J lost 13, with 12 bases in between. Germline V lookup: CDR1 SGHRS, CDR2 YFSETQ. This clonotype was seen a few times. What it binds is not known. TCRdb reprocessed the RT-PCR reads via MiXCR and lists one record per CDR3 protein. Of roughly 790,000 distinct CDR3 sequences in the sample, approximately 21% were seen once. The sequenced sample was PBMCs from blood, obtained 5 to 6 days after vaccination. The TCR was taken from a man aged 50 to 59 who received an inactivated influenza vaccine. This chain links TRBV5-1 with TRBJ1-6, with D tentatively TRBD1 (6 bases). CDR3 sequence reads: CASSNHREPLHF. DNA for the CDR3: TGCGCCAGCAGCAACCACAGGGAGCCCCTCCACTTT.